Sequencing of this T cell receptor (beta chain) was carried out in a study of T cell responses to AZD1222 COVID-19 vaccine (dated by TCRdb to about 2021). In terms of the full investigation: Because spike-specific TCR depth and breadth did not differ between the two schedules, AZD1222 recipients who got a second dose at roughly 4 weeks were pooled with those who got a second dose at roughly 12 weeks. TCR sequencing covered roughly 230 trial participants: nearly 210 given two doses of AZD1222 and approximately 26 given two doses of MenACWY control vaccine. Trial participants were enrolled into age subgroups of 18-55, 56-69 and 70-plus years, which contained 148, 28 and 57 TCR-sequenced participants, respectively. Paper-wide results and their limitations: Reportedly, close to half of the unique spike-specific TCRs recognized epitopes lying outside the regions that are mutated in the B.1.351 and B.1.1.7 variants. Most participants were white British and females outnumbered males, and the authors suggested that clonal diversity may have been underestimated. The vaccine-associated CD4 TCRs covered the entire spike protein, and the dominant responses fell in regions 160-218 and 743-854. Conclusions about previously exposed vaccinees are limited because only six or seven AZD1222 recipients were SARS-CoV-2 seropositive at baseline. Spike-specific TCR breadth and depth rose significantly after two AZD1222 doses compared with day 0 and with MenACWY recipients. Because no day 14 peak-response samples were available, repertoires were characterized only after the peak T cell response. The 56-69-year group was small, and its depth increase did not reach significance, likely because of low power.

The CDR3 regions of human TCRbeta chains were subjected to immunosequencing. Per the authors' processing: Repertoire TCRs were matched against a reference library of SARS-CoV-2-specific TCRs generated with the MIRA antigen-specificity platform. Breadth meant the fraction of unique TCRs that were SARS-CoV-2-associated, whereas depth meant the fraction of total T cells that were SARS-CoV-2-associated. Using the MIRA data, each spike-specific TCR was mapped to the spike region that the TCR reacts to and placed in a CD4 or CD8 class. Log10-transformed breadth and depth values were compared by one-way ANOVA with Sidak's multiple comparisons tests. In its TCRdb copy, this immuneACCESS table keeps in-frame sequences only and misses some clones. Where compared with another copy, unresolved V genes explain less than half of these, and the others have no known cause. V and J calls and clone size come straight from that table; D and trimming were deduced from the DNA. Within this sample are just over 65,000 clones, with roughly nine tenths of them counted one time only. Around a sixth of the sample is in the top ten clones.

V sheds 2 bases and J sheds 0 bases, leaving 12 bases between their ends. CDR1 and CDR2, looked up from the germline V gene, are MNHEY and SVGEGT. The CDR3 covers 16 residues, taking in both the cysteine and the phenylalanine. Left in the record is the CDR3 DNA by itself, 48 bases read in frame from the first base. The time point tag for this specimen amounts to: baseline before first vaccination. The vaccinee samples were drawn from two UK trials, COV001 and COV002, one of which was a single-blind randomized controlled phase 2/3 trial testing AZD1222 (ChAdOx1 nCoV-19) in healthy adults. Trial participant PBMC samples were collected at day 0 and day 28 after the second dose for TCRbeta chain sequencing. As for this clone: It lacks a known antigen. Within one base of it there is no much larger clone, and no base qualities were kept.

This TCR was recovered from an adult in good health. The sequence joins TRBV6-2 or TRBV6-3 to TRBJ2-3; TRBD2 is possibly the D segment (5 matching bases). The material sequenced was peripheral blood, taken on day 0 of AZD1222 vaccination. CDR3 loop: CASSYPDLGSTDTQYF. The sequenced DNA is TGTGCCAGCAGTTACCCGGACTTGGGGAGCACAGATACGCAGTATTTT.